The next 18 T cell receptor beta chains were all read from a single sample in a study of tumor-infiltrating lymphocytes in primary liver carcinoma. From roughly 500 ng total RNA, TCR beta cDNA was generated with a primer in the constant region. Slightly modified ARM-PCR, run as three nested multiplex PCR rounds, produced the TCR beta libraries. Forward primers for TRBV1-TRBV30 and a C-beta reverse primer served the first two PCR rounds, at about 9 cycles each. One entry per CDR3 protein results from TCRdb running MiXCR on the multiplex PCR reads. The sample has about 200,000 distinct CDR3 sequences; around 60% are singletons. Blood RNA originated from unsorted whole blood, with germline DNA additionally extracted. The specimen sequenced was peripheral blood. These receptor sequences come from a woman between 55 and 75 years old with primary liver carcinoma and hepatitis B virus infection.

The J gene is TRBJ2-3, the V gene TRBV29-1; 8 bases match TRBD1. Germline V gives CDR1 SQVTM, CDR2 ANQGSEA. The CDR3 is made up of 13 amino acids. J lost 3 bases, V lost 6 bases, and 5 bases had no gene match. The CDR3 protein is CSVSRGLTDTQYF. The DNA of the CDR3 is TGCAGCGTGTCCAGGGGGCTGACAGATACGCAGTATTTT.

In its sample, this clonotype was seen a few times. The chain has TRBV7-8 and TRBJ2-7; a weak D match, TRBD2 (5 bases). The CDR3 has 15 residues. Germline lookup yields CDR1 SGHVS and CDR2 FQNEAQ. Deletions cut 1 base from V and 3 bases from J, with 13 bases between. The CDR3 bases are TGTGCCAGCAGCTTAGGGGAAGCGGCTCTCTACGAGCAGTACTTC. Its protein is CASSLGEAALYEQYF.

The V and J genes are TRBV28 and TRBJ2-5; 7 bases map to TRBD2. CDR3 length equals 15 residues. V was clipped by 4 bases and J by 3 bases; unmatched bases: 8. Germline CDR1 and CDR2: MDHEN and SYDVKM. The CDR3 DNA is TGTGCCAGCAGTTCTGGACTAGTTGGCGAAGAGACCCAGTACTTC. Protein sequence: CASSSGLVGEETQYF.

The V and J genes are TRBV6-5 and TRBJ2-3; D is perhaps TRBD1 or TRBD2 (5 bases each). Germline CDR1 MNHEY, CDR2 SVGAGI. CDR3 size: 15 residues. The DNA of the CDR3 is TGTTTCAGCTGTTACTCGGGGCAGCACACAGATACGCAGTATTTT. Its protein is CFSCYSGQHTDTQYF.

This clonotype is a singleton in its sample. The CDR3 end shows no conserved phenylalanine or tryptophan, and so a read error is likely. The limits of the CDR3 on the DNA are not certain, so only TCRdb's listed CDR3 is given. This chain's CDR3 is CASSHKILTGIGQPLHS. The chain employs TRBV4-1 and TRBJ1-5; whether TRBD1, the table's D call, matches the DNA was not checked. Germline V lookup: CDR1 MGHRA, CDR2 YSYEKL. The CDR3 length is 17 residues, termini included.

The rearrangement links TRBV30 to TRBJ1-5; D uncertain. There are 13 residues in the CDR3. CDR1 is GTSNPN and CDR2 is SVGIG in the germline V gene (reference sequence). The V and J ends lost 0 bases and 6 bases respectively, with 9 bases between them. The CDR3 coding sequence is TGTGCCTGGAGTGTACACAGTGGTCAGCCCCAGCATTTT. Encoded protein: CAWSVHSGQPQHF.

Concerning this clonotype: A read error may produce the germline difference seen at one junction end. This chain uses TRBV7-9 with TRBJ1-1, with 7 nucleotides matching TRBD1. CDR1 is SEHNR and CDR2 is FQNEAQ in the germline V gene (reference sequence). The CDR3 consists of 17 residues. Here the CDR3 DNA reads TGTGTCAGCAGCCCTTCAGGGGGGGTGGGTATGAACACTGAAGTTTTCTTT. Amino acids: CVSSPSGGVGMNTEVFF.

By proportion, this clonotype is medium-sized. V usage is TRBV11-3 and J usage is TRBJ2-1; no reliable D call. The length of the CDR3 is 13 residues. The V end lost 0 bases, the J end lost 9 bases, and 9 bases lay between the germline ends. Germline V gene sequence: CDR1 SGHNT, CDR2 YENEEA. The CDR3, as DNA: TGTGCCAGCAGCTTAGATGTCCCGACTGAGCAGTTCTTC. It encodes CASSLDVPTEQFF.

Remarks on this clonotype: Germline is not matched at one junction end, which may reflect a read error. The chain combines TRBV11-2 with TRBJ2-7, with 7 bases fitting TRBD1. Germline assignment: CDR1 SGHAT and CDR2 FQNNGV. This CDR3 region has 15 residues. This chain's CDR3 is CVSSPWIGGNYEQYF. The CDR3 DNA follows: TGTGTCAGCAGCCCCTGGATAGGGGGCAACTACGAGCAGTACTTC.

This clonotype turned up a few times. The chain carries TRBV5-5 and TRBJ2-1, with a weak D call TRBD2 (6 bases). The CDR3 is made up of 16 amino acids. Germline V CDR1 and CDR2: SGHKS, YYEKEE (reference sequence). V was clipped by 4 bases and J by 0 bases, with 14 bases between them. This CDR3 reads CASSGTFFPSYNEQFF. CDR3 nucleotide sequence: TGTGCCAGCAGCGGGACTTTCTTCCCCTCCTACAATGAGCAGTTCTTC.

This clonotype was found many times. This chain connects TRBV14 to TRBJ2-1, with 10 nucleotides matching TRBD2. Germline CDR1 and CDR2: SGHDN and FVKESK. Trimming cost V 4 bases and J 8 bases; bases outside gene matches: 14. The CDR3 has 17 amino acids. The DNA of the CDR3 is TGTGCCAGCAGCCCCGGACTAGCGGCCACCCAGTCCGATGAGCAGTTCTTC. The encoded protein is CASSPGLAATQSDEQFF.

This clonotype turned up a few times. This may arise from a read error, as a much more abundant clone is one base away. CDR3 in amino acids: CASSPLRSDGVETQYF. The CDR3 DNA is TGTGCCAGCAGTCCGCTGAGGTCCGATGGGGTGGAGACCCAGTACTTC. The rearrangement links TRBV6-2 or TRBV6-3 to TRBJ2-5; D gene unclear. The germline gives CDR1 MNHEY, CDR2 SVGEGT. The CDR3 contains 16 residues. Deletions cut 5 bases from V and 5 bases from J, with 21 bases between.

Points on this clonotype: Germline and junction disagree at one end, which may indicate a read error. V gene TRBV6-5 combines with J gene TRBJ2-3, with D possibly matching TRBD1 (5 bases). The CDR3 contains 13 residues. Germline CDR1 is MNHEY and CDR2 is SVGAGI. The CDR3 region is CASSHSGLDTQYF. The DNA of the CDR3 is TGTGCCAGCAGTCACTCGGGTCTGGACACGCAGTATTTC.

This chain links TRBV28 with TRBJ1-1; D remains ambiguous. Trimming took off 6 bases at V and 1 base at J, with 12 bases between the two ends. Germline V gene data show CDR1 as MDHEN and CDR2 as SYDVKM. This CDR3 is built from 14 residues. CDR3 region: CASSPLTPNTEAFF. CDR3 in DNA: TGTGCCAGCAGCCCCTTGACCCCGAACACTGAAGCTTTCTTT.

On this clonotype: This may arise from a read error, as a much more abundant clone is one base away. The chain couples TRBV6-1 to TRBJ1-5; 7 bases are shared with TRBD1. Germline assignment: CDR1 MNHNS and CDR2 SASEGT. There are 13 residues in the CDR3. The CDR3 spells CASRGGGIQLQHF. The CDR3 nucleotides read TGTGCCAGCAGGGGAGGGGGCATACAGCTCCAGCATTTT.

This clonotype has only one observation. This sequence joins TRBV5-5 and TRBJ1-2; unclear D gene. CDR1 and CDR2 from the germline V gene are SGHKS and YYEKEE (reference sequence). V lost 4 bases and J 8 bases, leaving 18 bases between the germline ends. The CDR3 is made up of 14 amino acids. CDR3 coding DNA: TGTGCCAGCAGCACGGGCCTTCTTTTCTACGGCTACACCTTC. Protein product: CASSTGLLFYGYTF.

The V gene is TRBV12-3 or TRBV12-4, the J gene TRBJ2-7, with D tentatively TRBD2 (5 bases). V was shortened by 2 bases and J by 12 bases, with 17 bases between the two germline ends. The CDR3 has 13 residues. DNA of the CDR3: TGTGCCAGCAGTTTACAAGTTTCGAGGGCCCCGTACTTC. The encoded protein is CASSLQVSRAPYF.

Concerning this clonotype: This could be a read error, since a much larger clone is one nucleotide away. J is TRBJ2-2 and V is TRBV6-5; 9 positions agree with TRBD1. The germline V gene encodes CDR1 MNHEY and CDR2 SVGAGI. The length of the CDR3 is 15 residues. Germline trimming cut 6 bases from V and 4 bases from J; bases unmatched to any gene: 6. The CDR3 spells CASRRDRVSTGELFF. CDR3 nucleotides: TGTGCCAGCAGGAGGGACAGGGTGAGCACCGGGGAGCTGTTTTTT.